The 5 T cell receptor beta chains below were found in one sample sequenced in a study of blood T cell repertoires in COVID-19. Measured with immunoSEQ multiplex PCR; TCRdb has only the in-frame clones, and not every one. The sample comprises around 130,000 clones, approximately 89% of which are singletons, and roughly a tenth rests with the top ten. Sequences were obtained from peripheral blood. These receptors came from a man aged 60-69 years with active or convalescent COVID-19.

The CDR3 sequence is CASSSPHREGETQYF. In DNA, the CDR3 is TGTGCCAGCAGCTCCCCGCATCGGGAGGGAGAGACCCAGTACTTC. The chain employs TRBV7-8 and TRBJ2-5, with 8 bases that match TRBD2. The CDR3 is 15 amino acids. Germline assignment: CDR1 SGHVS and CDR2 FQNEAQ. Germline trimming cut 4 bases from V and 4 bases from J; bases unmatched to any gene: 8.

This chain connects TRBV6-5 to TRBJ1-1, with D possibly TRBD1 on 6 matching bases. V dropped 6 bases and J dropped 9 bases, with 17 bases sitting between them. The CDR3 runs 13 residues. CDR1 and CDR2 from the germline V gene are MNHEY and SVGAGI. CDR3 bases: TGTGCCAGCAGCATACCGTCGACAGGCAAAGCTTTCTTT. Protein product: CASSIPSTGKAFF.

The rearrangement uses TRBV19 and TRBJ1-6; D remains unclear. CDR1 is LNHDA, CDR2 SQIVND, per germline (reference sequence). Trimming shortened V by 6 bases and J by 5 bases, and 17 bases separated the two germline ends. The CDR3 has 16 amino acids. The CDR3 sequence: CASRNLEVYDNSPLHF. The DNA for the CDR3 is TGTGCCAGTAGAAACCTAGAGGTCTATGATAATTCACCCCTCCACTTT. The full variable domain, completed using reference TRBV19 and TRBJ1-6, is DGGITQSPKYLFRKEGQNVTLSCEQNLNHDAMYWYRQDPGQGLRLIYYSQIVNDFQKGDIAEGYSVSREKKESFPLTVTSAQKNPTAFYLCASRNLEVYDNSPLHFGNGTRLTVT.

The genes are TRBV30 and TRBJ1-1, with a possible D match to TRBD1 (6 bases). The CDR3 extends over 14 amino acids. Trimming left V 4 bases short and J 1 base short, with 13 bases between. In germline, CDR1 is GTSNPN, CDR2 SVGIG (reference sequence). This CDR3 is CAWIMKGQNTEAFF. DNA for the CDR3: TGTGCCTGGATTATGAAGGGACAGAACACTGAAGCTTTCTTT.

The chain recombines TRBV19 with TRBJ1-1, with 7 bases lining up with TRBD1. V lost 6 bases, J lost 6 bases, and 16 bases stayed unmatched. CDR3 size: 16 residues. Germline CDR1 reads LNHDA; CDR2 reads SQIVND (reference sequence). CDR3 DNA: TGTGCCAGTAGACGCAAGTCGCAGGGACAGCGGGCTGAAGCTTTCTTT. It yields the protein CASRRKSQGQRAEAFF.